Listed below are T cell receptor beta chains from one sample, sequenced in a study of blood T cell repertoires in COVID-19. This table comes from immunoSEQ multiplex PCR, and its TCRdb copy is limited to in-frame clones, with some not included. This table has around 290,000 clones, 80% to 90% appearing once. Sample: peripheral blood. The receptor set was obtained from a woman between 70 and 85 years old with COVID-19, enrolled during active disease. Both conserved end residues are part of each CDR3. D genes are given only for firm matches. Expanded clones are given a class, and other clones once, few, many or no size at all.

j_gene: TRBJ2-3; v_gene: TRBV18; d_gene: TRBD1; abundance: .; CDR3nt: TGTGCCAGCTCACGGGGTGCACAGGGGGCTAGTGATACGCAGTATTTT; CDR3aa: CASSRGAQGASDTQYF
j_gene: TRBJ2-3; v_gene: TRBV7-2; d_gene: .; abundance: few; CDR3nt: TGTGCCAGCAGCTTTGCGGGGGCCACAGATACGCAGTATTTT; CDR3aa: CASSFAGATDTQYF
j_gene: TRBJ2-1; v_gene: TRBV6-5; d_gene: TRBD2; abundance: .; CDR3nt: TGTGCCAGCAGTTACTCGGCGGGGGGTCCCAATGAGCAGTTCTTC; CDR3aa: CASSYSAGGPNEQFF
j_gene: TRBJ2-7; v_gene: TRBV5-1; d_gene: TRBD2; abundance: .; CDR3nt: TGCGCCAGCAGCCTAGGGGAGCGGGGGGGCGAGCAGTACTTC; CDR3aa: CASSLGERGGEQYF
j_gene: TRBJ1-1; v_gene: TRBV7-9; d_gene: .; abundance: .; CDR3nt: TGTGCCAGCAGCTCCTTGGACAGTCCCACTGAAGCTTTCTTT; CDR3aa: CASSSLDSPTEAFF
j_gene: TRBJ1-2; v_gene: TRBV3-1/TRBV3-2; d_gene: .; abundance: .; CDR3nt: TGTGCCAGCAGAAAGGGAGTCGGCTATGGCTACACCTTC; CDR3aa: CASRKGVGYGYTF
j_gene: TRBJ1-5; v_gene: TRBV10-3; d_gene: .; abundance: .; CDR3nt: TGTGCCAGCGAAGACAGGTTGTATAGCAATCAGCCCCAGCATTTT; CDR3aa: CASEDRLYSNQPQHF
j_gene: TRBJ2-7; v_gene: TRBV24-1; d_gene: TRBD1; abundance: .; CDR3nt: TGTGCCACCAGTGATTCTAGAGGGGGCGGCTACGAGCAGTACTTC; CDR3aa: CATSDSRGGGYEQYF
j_gene: TRBJ2-1; v_gene: TRBV5-8; d_gene: .; abundance: .; CDR3nt: TGTGCCAGCAGCTGGGGACAAGGGACCTACAATGAGCAGTTCTTC; CDR3aa: CASSWGQGTYNEQFF
j_gene: TRBJ1-5; v_gene: TRBV19; d_gene: TRBD1; abundance: .; CDR3nt: TGTGCCAGTACTGAGACAGGGACGCAGCCCCAGCATTTT; CDR3aa: CASTETGTQPQHF
j_gene: TRBJ1-1; v_gene: TRBV29-1; d_gene: .; abundance: .; CDR3nt: TGCAGCGTGGAAGGTGATATCTGGCCCACTGAAGCTTTCTTT; CDR3aa: CSVEGDIWPTEAFF
j_gene: TRBJ2-3; v_gene: TRBV9; d_gene: .; abundance: .; CDR3nt: TGTGCCAGCAGCGTAGCTGAGCTAGCCCATACGCAGTATTTT; CDR3aa: CASSVAELAHTQYF
j_gene: TRBJ2-1; v_gene: TRBV29-1; d_gene: TRBD1; abundance: .; CDR3nt: TGCAGCGTTGAAGAAGGGAGGACAGGGCCCTACAATGAGCAGTTCTTC; CDR3aa: CSVEEGRTGPYNEQFF
j_gene: TRBJ1-2; v_gene: TRBV30; d_gene: TRBD1; abundance: once; CDR3nt: TGTGCCTGGAGTGTCCACCGACAGGGAGGTTATGGCTACACCTTC; CDR3aa: CAWSVHRQGGYGYTF
j_gene: TRBJ2-7; v_gene: TRBV5-6; d_gene: .; abundance: .; CDR3nt: TGTGCCAGCAGCTTAGGAGGGGCGCTCTACGAGCAGTACTTC; CDR3aa: CASSLGGALYEQYF
j_gene: TRBJ1-3; v_gene: TRBV9; d_gene: TRBD1; abundance: .; CDR3nt: TGTGCCAGCAGCGTAGTAGGGGGCCGTGGAAACACCATATATTTT; CDR3aa: CASSVVGGRGNTIYF
j_gene: TRBJ1-2; v_gene: TRBV5-1; d_gene: .; abundance: .; CDR3nt: TGCGCCAGCAGCCTAACCTCCGGACAGTTGGTGGGCTACACCTTC; CDR3aa: CASSLTSGQLVGYTF
j_gene: TRBJ1-1; v_gene: TRBV3-1/TRBV3-2; d_gene: TRBD1; abundance: .; CDR3nt: TGTGCCAGCAGCCCTTGGGACAGGACCGGCGGGACTGAAGCTTTCTTT; CDR3aa: CASSPWDRTGGTEAFF
j_gene: TRBJ2-3; v_gene: TRBV2; d_gene: TRBD2; abundance: .; CDR3nt: TGTGCCAGCAGCACGGATGGCGGGGGGCGGTCAGATACGCAGTATTTT; CDR3aa: CASSTDGGGRSDTQYF
j_gene: TRBJ1-1; v_gene: TRBV2; d_gene: TRBD1; abundance: few; CDR3nt: TGTGCCAGCAGGGAAGACAGGGAGGGATCGAACACTGAAGCTTTCTTT; CDR3aa: CASREDREGSNTEAFF
j_gene: TRBJ1-1; v_gene: TRBV5-1; d_gene: .; abundance: few; CDR3nt: TGCGCCAGCAGCGTTCAGGGGATGAACACTGAAGCTTTCTTT; CDR3aa: CASSVQGMNTEAFF
j_gene: TRBJ2-1; v_gene: TRBV24-1; d_gene: TRBD1; abundance: .; CDR3nt: TGTGCCACCAGTGATCCCGGGACAGGGGCAGGGTACGAGCAGTTCTTC; CDR3aa: CATSDPGTGAGYEQFF
j_gene: TRBJ2-1; v_gene: TRBV20-1; d_gene: TRBD2; abundance: .; CDR3nt: TGCAGTGCTAGTCGCGCGGGGGGGAACAATGAGCAGTTCTTC; CDR3aa: CSASRAGGNNEQFF
j_gene: TRBJ1-5; v_gene: TRBV4-2; d_gene: .; abundance: .; CDR3nt: TGTGCCAGCAGCCAAGGCGCCCTTTATAGCAATCAGCCCCAGCATTTT; CDR3aa: CASSQGALYSNQPQHF
j_gene: TRBJ2-4; v_gene: TRBV7-2; d_gene: TRBD1; abundance: .; CDR3nt: TGTGCCAGCAGCCCTGAACCAGGACAGGGGGAGAAAAACATTCAGTACTTC; CDR3aa: CASSPEPGQGEKNIQYF
j_gene: TRBJ1-2; v_gene: TRBV27; d_gene: TRBD1; abundance: .; CDR3nt: TGTGCCAGCAGTTTCTCGGGACAGGGTTGGTATGGCTACACCTTC; CDR3aa: CASSFSGQGWYGYTF
j_gene: TRBJ1-2; v_gene: TRBV18; d_gene: .; abundance: once; CDR3nt: TGTGCCAGCTCACCACCTTTCAGGGATAGCTACACCTTC; CDR3aa: CASSPPFRDSYTF
j_gene: TRBJ2-7; v_gene: TRBV7-8; d_gene: TRBD1; abundance: .; CDR3nt: TGTGCCAGCAGCCCGCGGACAGGGCCCGGGCGCGAGCAGTACTTC; CDR3aa: CASSPRTGPGREQYF
j_gene: TRBJ2-2; v_gene: TRBV9; d_gene: .; abundance: few; CDR3nt: TGTGCCAGCAGGCGGGGCAACACCGGGGAGCTGTTTTTT; CDR3aa: CASRRGNTGELFF
j_gene: TRBJ2-2; v_gene: TRBV5-1; d_gene: TRBD2; abundance: .; CDR3nt: TGCGCCAGCAGCCTCCCCGGGGGGGGGTCCGGGGAGCTGTTTTTT; CDR3aa: CASSLPGGGSGELFF
j_gene: TRBJ1-2; v_gene: TRBV7-2; d_gene: .; abundance: .; CDR3nt: TGTGCCAGCAGCCATGACAGGATCTATGGCTACACCTTC; CDR3aa: CASSHDRIYGYTF
j_gene: TRBJ1-4; v_gene: TRBV12-5; d_gene: TRBD1; abundance: .; CDR3nt: TGTGCTAGTGGTTTGGGCCGCCCGGACAGGGGAAAAGAAAAACTGTTTTTT; CDR3aa: CASGLGRPDRGKEKLFF
j_gene: TRBJ1-2; v_gene: TRBV10-1; d_gene: .; abundance: few; CDR3nt: TGCGCCAGCAGTGGAAGGACAGATGGCTACACCTTC; CDR3aa: CASSGRTDGYTF
j_gene: TRBJ1-2; v_gene: TRBV7-9; d_gene: TRBD1; abundance: .; CDR3nt: TGTGCCAGCAGCTCCACCGGGACAGGGGGCAATGGCTACACCTTC; CDR3aa: CASSSTGTGGNGYTF
j_gene: TRBJ2-5; v_gene: TRBV2; d_gene: TRBD2; abundance: .; CDR3nt: TGTGCCAGCAGATTAGCGGGAAGACCCCAAGAGACCCAGTACTTC; CDR3aa: CASRLAGRPQETQYF
j_gene: TRBJ2-7; v_gene: TRBV21-1; d_gene: .; abundance: many; CDR3nt: TGTGCCAGCCTAAACGGGTGCACCTACGAGCAGTACTTC; CDR3aa: CASLNGCTYEQYF
j_gene: TRBJ1-1; v_gene: TRBV6-5; d_gene: .; abundance: .; CDR3nt: TGTGCCAGCACCTTTAGCGATCGGTTGGCTTTCTTT; CDR3aa: CASTFSDRLAFF
j_gene: TRBJ2-5; v_gene: TRBV3-1/TRBV3-2; d_gene: TRBD2; abundance: .; CDR3nt: TGTGCCAGCAGCCAAGGCTCTAGCGGGGAGGAGACCCAGTACTTC; CDR3aa: CASSQGSSGEETQYF
j_gene: TRBJ2-2; v_gene: TRBV7-3; d_gene: .; abundance: .; CDR3nt: TGTGCCAGCAGCTTAGGAGCAGCGTCCGCCACCGGGGAGCTGTTTTTT; CDR3aa: CASSLGAASATGELFF
j_gene: TRBJ2-1; v_gene: TRBV2; d_gene: .; abundance: .; CDR3nt: TGTGCCAGCAGTGAAATCCCCTACAGGGAGCAGTTCTTC; CDR3aa: CASSEIPYREQFF
j_gene: TRBJ2-5; v_gene: TRBV11-2; d_gene: TRBD1; abundance: .; CDR3nt: TGTGCCAGCAACATACTCGACAGGGAAGGAGAGACCCAGTACTTC; CDR3aa: CASNILDREGETQYF
j_gene: TRBJ2-7; v_gene: TRBV5-6; d_gene: TRBD1; abundance: .; CDR3nt: TGTGCCAGCAGCCCTACAGGGGGCGCGTTCTACGAGCAGTACTTC; CDR3aa: CASSPTGGAFYEQYF
j_gene: TRBJ2-7; v_gene: TRBV3-1/TRBV3-2; d_gene: TRBD1; abundance: .; CDR3nt: TGTGCCAGCAGCCCATCATGGACAGGCGGGGAGCAGTACTTC; CDR3aa: CASSPSWTGGEQYF
j_gene: TRBJ2-2; v_gene: TRBV11-3; d_gene: .; abundance: .; CDR3nt: TGTGCCAGCAGCTTAGACTCAGGGGTACATCGCGGGGAGCTGTTTTTT; CDR3aa: CASSLDSGVHRGELFF
j_gene: TRBJ2-2; v_gene: TRBV5-5; d_gene: .; abundance: .; CDR3nt: TGTGCCAGCAGCCTTTCCCCACAGATTACCGGGGAGCTGTTTTTT; CDR3aa: CASSLSPQITGELFF
j_gene: TRBJ2-7; v_gene: TRBV10-3; d_gene: TRBD1; abundance: once; CDR3nt: TGTGCCATCAGGCAGGGGGCCCACGAGCAGTACTTC; CDR3aa: CAIRQGAHEQYF
j_gene: TRBJ2-1; v_gene: TRBV5-6; d_gene: TRBD2; abundance: .; CDR3nt: TGTGCCAGCAACGTCCCGGGACTAGCGGGGGAGCAGTTCTTC; CDR3aa: CASNVPGLAGEQFF
j_gene: TRBJ2-2; v_gene: TRBV3-1/TRBV3-2; d_gene: TRBD1; abundance: .; CDR3nt: TGTGCCAGCGGTACGACAGGGTGGGCCGGGGAGCTGTTTTTT; CDR3aa: CASGTTGWAGELFF
j_gene: TRBJ2-3; v_gene: TRBV5-1; d_gene: TRBD2; abundance: .; CDR3nt: TGCGCCAGCAGCCCAGGACTAGCGGGGGGCGAAGATACGCAGTATTTT; CDR3aa: CASSPGLAGGEDTQYF
j_gene: TRBJ2-1; v_gene: TRBV5-1; d_gene: TRBD1; abundance: .; CDR3nt: TGCGCCAGCAGCTCCAGGGGGCGGAATCTGGATGAGCAGTTCTTC; CDR3aa: CASSSRGRNLDEQFF
j_gene: TRBJ1-3; v_gene: TRBV5-4; d_gene: TRBD1; abundance: once; CDR3nt: TGTGCCAGCAGCTCCTCCGGGACAGCTGGAAACACCATATATTTT; CDR3aa: CASSSSGTAGNTIYF
j_gene: TRBJ1-5; v_gene: TRBV28; d_gene: .; abundance: .; CDR3nt: TGTGCCAGCAGTCCCCCCCAGGGTTTGGGCAATCAGCCCCAGCATTTT; CDR3aa: CASSPPQGLGNQPQHF
j_gene: TRBJ2-5; v_gene: TRBV7-2; d_gene: .; abundance: once; CDR3nt: TGTGCCAGCAGCTCCCGGGGGGCCCAAGAGACCCAGTACTTC; CDR3aa: CASSSRGAQETQYF
j_gene: TRBJ1-3; v_gene: TRBV13; d_gene: TRBD1; abundance: .; CDR3nt: TGTGCCAGCAGCTTACAGGGGGCGCGTTCTGGAAACACCATATATTTT; CDR3aa: CASSLQGARSGNTIYF
j_gene: TRBJ1-5; v_gene: TRBV7-2; d_gene: .; abundance: few; CDR3nt: TGTGCCAGCAGCCCACAGGGTTGGCATCAGCCCCAGCATTTT; CDR3aa: CASSPQGWHQPQHF
j_gene: TRBJ2-1; v_gene: TRBV18; d_gene: TRBD2; abundance: .; CDR3nt: TGTGCCAGCTCACCACTAGCGGGGGGAACGAATGAGCAGTTCTTC; CDR3aa: CASSPLAGGTNEQFF
j_gene: TRBJ2-1; v_gene: TRBV19; d_gene: .; abundance: .; CDR3nt: TGTGCCAGTAGTATAGAAGGGGCCGCCTACAATGAGCAGTTCTTC; CDR3aa: CASSIEGAAYNEQFF
j_gene: TRBJ1-5; v_gene: TRBV6-1; d_gene: .; abundance: .; CDR3nt: TGTGCCAGCAGTGACGCCAGGGGCGGACAGCCCCAGCATTTT; CDR3aa: CASSDARGGQPQHF
j_gene: TRBJ1-1; v_gene: TRBV5-1; d_gene: .; abundance: .; CDR3nt: TGCGCCAGCAGCTTGATCGGGGAGGGGTCTGAAGCTTTCTTT; CDR3aa: CASSLIGEGSEAFF
j_gene: TRBJ1-5; v_gene: TRBV5-1; d_gene: .; abundance: .; CDR3nt: TGCGCCAGCAGCTCACAGGGACTAAGAGATCAGCCCCAGCATTTT; CDR3aa: CASSSQGLRDQPQHF